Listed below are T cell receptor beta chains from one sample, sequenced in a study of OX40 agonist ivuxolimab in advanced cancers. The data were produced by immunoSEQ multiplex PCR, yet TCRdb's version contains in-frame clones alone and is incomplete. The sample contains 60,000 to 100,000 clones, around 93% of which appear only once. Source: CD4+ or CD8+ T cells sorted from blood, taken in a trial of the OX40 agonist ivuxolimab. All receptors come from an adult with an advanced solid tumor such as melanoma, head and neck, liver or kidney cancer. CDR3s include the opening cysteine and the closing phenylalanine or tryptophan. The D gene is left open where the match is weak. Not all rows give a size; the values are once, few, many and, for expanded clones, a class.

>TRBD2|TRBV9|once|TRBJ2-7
TGTGCCAGCAGCTTACGGGGGAGCGGGAGCTCCTACGAGCAGTACTTC
CASSLRGSGSSYEQYF
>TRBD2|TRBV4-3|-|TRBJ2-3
TGCGCCAGCAGTCACGTCAGGCAGCGGGGTATCAAGGATACGCAGTATTTT
CASSHVRQRGIKDTQYF
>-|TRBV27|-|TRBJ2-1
TGTGCCAGCAGTTCACGCCGACCGACAAGGGTTGACTACAATGAGCAGTTCTTC
CASSSRRPTRVDYNEQFF
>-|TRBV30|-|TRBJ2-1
TGTGCCTGGAGTCGAATTCGAAAGGATTTCGGTGAGCAGTTCTTC
CAWSRIRKDFGEQFF
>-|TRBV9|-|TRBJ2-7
TGTGCCAGCAGCCCCTCCCCAGGACACGAGCAGTACTTC
CASSPSPGHEQYF
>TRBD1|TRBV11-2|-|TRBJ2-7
TGTGCCAGCCGCCGCCCGGGACAGGGTTCCCACGAGCAGTACTTC
CASRRPGQGSHEQYF
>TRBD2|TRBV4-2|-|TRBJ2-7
TGTGCCAGCAGCCAAATCCTTCGGGGGGGCCAAGGGACCTACGAGCAGTACTTC
CASSQILRGGQGTYEQYF
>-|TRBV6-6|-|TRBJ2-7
TGTGCCAGCAGTTACCCTAAGGGGGAGCTCTACGAGCAGTACTTC
CASSYPKGELYEQYF
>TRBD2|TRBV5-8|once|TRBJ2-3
TGTGCCAGCAGCTCCGGGGGGGGCACGCAGTATTTT
CASSSGGGTQYF
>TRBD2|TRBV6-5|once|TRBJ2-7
TGTGCCAGCAGTTACTCGAGGACTAGCGGGAGGAACGAGCAGTACTTC
CASSYSRTSGRNEQYF
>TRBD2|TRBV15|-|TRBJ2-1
TGTGCCACCAGCAGAGGCGACGGGAGGGGCAATGAGCAGTTCTTC
CATSRGDGRGNEQFF
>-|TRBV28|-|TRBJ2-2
TGTGCCAGCAGTTTATTCACCGGGGAGCTGTTTTTT
CASSLFTGELFF
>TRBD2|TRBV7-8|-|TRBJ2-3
TGTGCCAGCATCGAAGTGGTACTCGGGAGTAGCGGGAGTTACACAGATACGCAGTATTTT
CASIEVVLGSSGSYTDTQYF
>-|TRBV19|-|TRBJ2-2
TGTGCCAGTAGAGGGGCTAGCCGATCCGGGGAGCTGTTTTTT
CASRGASRSGELFF
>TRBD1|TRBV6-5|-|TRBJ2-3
TGTGCCAGCAGTATGGGACAGGGTCTCACAGATACGCAGTATTTT
CASSMGQGLTDTQYF
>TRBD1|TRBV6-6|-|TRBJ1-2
TGTGCCAGCAGTTGGACAGGGAAAAATGGCTACACCTTC
CASSWTGKNGYTF
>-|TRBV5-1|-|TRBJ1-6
TGCGCCAGCAGCCGCGACATCCGGACTGACCTCACCCTCCACTTT
CASSRDIRTDLTLHF
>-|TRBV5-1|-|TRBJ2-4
TGCGCCAGCAGCTTGGGTCTGATGAACATTCAGTACTTC
CASSLGLMNIQYF
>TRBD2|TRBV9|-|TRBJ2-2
TGTGCCAGCAGCGTAGTGGCTAGCGGGAGCACCGGGGAGCTGTTTTTT
CASSVVASGSTGELFF
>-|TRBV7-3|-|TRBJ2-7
TGTGCCAGCAGCTTAGGGGGGAGAACCTACGAGCAGTACTTC
CASSLGGRTYEQYF
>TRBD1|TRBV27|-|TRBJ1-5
TGTGCCAGCAGTCCCGGGACAGACAATCAGCCCCAGCATTTT
CASSPGTDNQPQHF
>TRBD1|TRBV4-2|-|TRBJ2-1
TGTGCCAGCAGCCAAAGGCACTCAGGGGGTGGTGAGCAGTTCTTC
CASSQRHSGGGEQFF
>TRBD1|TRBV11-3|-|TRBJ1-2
TGTGCCAGCAGCTACGGACAGGGCCCCTATGGCTACACCTTC
CASSYGQGPYGYTF
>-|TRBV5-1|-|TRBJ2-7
TGCGCCAGCAGCTTGGAAGGCGGGATAGACGAGCAGTACTTC
CASSLEGGIDEQYF
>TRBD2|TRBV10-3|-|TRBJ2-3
TGTGCCATCAGGACCCGGACTAGCGGAGGAGATACGCAGTATTTT
CAIRTRTSGGDTQYF
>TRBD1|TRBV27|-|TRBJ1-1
TGTGCCAGCAGCCGGGGACAGGGAAAAACTGAAGCTTTCTTT
CASSRGQGKTEAFF
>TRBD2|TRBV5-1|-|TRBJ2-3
TGCGCCAGCAGCCCCACTAGCGGGAGAAATACGCAGTATTTT
CASSPTSGRNTQYF
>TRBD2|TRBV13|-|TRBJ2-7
TGTGCCAGCAGTTGGGGAGGTAGCGGGAGAGTGGACGAGCAGTACTTC
CASSWGGSGRVDEQYF
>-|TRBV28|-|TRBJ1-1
TGTGCCAGCAGTTTATTATTTTTCGGGACAAAGGACACTGAAGCTTTCTTT
CASSLLFFGTKDTEAFF
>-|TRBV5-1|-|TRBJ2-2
TGCGCCAGCAGCTTGGAAGGCGGGGAGCTGTTTTTT
CASSLEGGELFF
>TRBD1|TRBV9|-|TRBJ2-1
TGTGCCAGCAGCGTAGGGACAGGGGTTGGTAGTGAGCAGTTCTTC
CASSVGTGVGSEQFF
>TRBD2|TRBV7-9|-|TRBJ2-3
TGTGCCAGCAGCCCTGGACTAGCGGGAGTGATAGATACGCAGTATTTT
CASSPGLAGVIDTQYF
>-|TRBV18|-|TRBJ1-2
TGTGCCAGCTCACCACCACCCCAGAGTGGCTACACCTTC
CASSPPPQSGYTF
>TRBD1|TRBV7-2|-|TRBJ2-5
TGTGCCAGCAGCCTCGGACAGGGCCCGCAAGAGACCCAGTACTTC
CASSLGQGPQETQYF
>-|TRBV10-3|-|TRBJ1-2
TGTGCCATCAGTGGACGGGCGGGGGAGGGCTATGGCTACACCTTC
CAISGRAGEGYGYTF
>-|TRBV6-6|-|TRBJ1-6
TGTGCCAGCTATATGGGCGCGGATTCACCCCTCCACTTT
CASYMGADSPLHF
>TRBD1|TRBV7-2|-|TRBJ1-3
TGTGCCAGCAGCCCGGGACAGGGGGCGTCTGGAAACACCATATATTTT
CASSPGQGASGNTIYF
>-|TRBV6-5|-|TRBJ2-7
TGTGCCAGCAGCCCGGAGGGGTTCGAGCAGTACTTC
CASSPEGFEQYF
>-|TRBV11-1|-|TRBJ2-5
TGTGCCAGCAGCTTAGCTGAGACCCAGTACTTC
CASSLAETQYF
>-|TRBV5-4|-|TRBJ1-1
TGTGCCAGCAGCTCCATGACAGGAGGACAGAACACTGAAGCTTTCTTT
CASSSMTGGQNTEAFF
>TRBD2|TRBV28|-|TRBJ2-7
TGTGCCAGCAGTGAACCCAGCGGGAGAGGTTCTGCCGAGCAGTACTTC
CASSEPSGRGSAEQYF
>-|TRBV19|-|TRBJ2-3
TGTGCCAGTAGTATAACAGATACGCAGTATTTT
CASSITDTQYF
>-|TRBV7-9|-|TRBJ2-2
TGTGCCAGCAGCTTAGCTGGGTACACCGGGGAGCTGTTTTTT
CASSLAGYTGELFF
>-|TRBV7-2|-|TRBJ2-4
TGTGCCAGCAGCTTAGAACCCGGGACGGTGAAAAACATTCAGTACTTC
CASSLEPGTVKNIQYF
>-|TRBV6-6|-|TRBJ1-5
TGTGCCAGCAGTTACCCTAGACAGACCAATCAGCCCCAGCATTTT
CASSYPRQTNQPQHF
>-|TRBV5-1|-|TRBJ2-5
TGCGCCAGCAGCTTATTCGGGCAGGGTCTTGAAGAGACCCAGTACTTC
CASSLFGQGLEETQYF
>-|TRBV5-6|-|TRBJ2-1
TGTGCCAGCAGCGCGCTAGCTTCCAGCTCCTACAATGAGCAGTTCTTC
CASSALASSSYNEQFF
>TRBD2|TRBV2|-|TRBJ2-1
TGTGCCAGCAGTGAGGGTAGCGGGAACTACAATGAGCAGTTCTTC
CASSEGSGNYNEQFF
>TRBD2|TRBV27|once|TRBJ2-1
TGTGCCAGCACCCCGGGACTAGCGGGAGTTTACCTTTACAATGAGCAGTTCTTC
CASTPGLAGVYLYNEQFF
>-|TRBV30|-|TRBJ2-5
TGTGCCTCGGGTCGGGAGACCCAGTACTTC
CASGRETQYF
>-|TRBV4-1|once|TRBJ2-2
TGCGCCAGCAGCCAAGAGCTAGCCTCCGGGGAGCTGTTTTTT
CASSQELASGELFF
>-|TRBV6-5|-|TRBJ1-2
TGTGCCAGCAGTTACTCGGGCAGTAGCGACGGCTACACCTTC
CASSYSGSSDGYTF
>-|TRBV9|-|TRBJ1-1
TGTGCCAGCAGCGTAGGACAGATGAACACTGAAGCTTTCTTT
CASSVGQMNTEAFF